This T cell receptor (beta chain) is from a study of blood T cell repertoires in COVID-19. Study as a whole: PBMCs, B-cell-depleted T cells, or T cells were the source of the cDNA or gDNA that made up the material.

As processed by the authors: Amplification with reference gene primers provided the estimates of nucleated cell counts. Repertoires were generated with immunoSEQ multiplex PCR, while TCRdb's copy carries only in-frame clones and drops some. V and J calls plus clone size are reproduced from that table; the DNA served to infer D and trimming. The repertoire has 120,000 or so clones, about 81% of them found once; the top ten carry about 4%. V lost 4 bases to trimming and J lost 2 bases; unmatched junction nucleotides: 3. The CDR3 has 16 amino acids. Germline loops: CDR1 SGHNT, CDR2 YYREEE (reference sequence).

Sequencing used peripheral blood. The TCR sequence derives from a woman between 50 and 59 years old with acute or convalescent COVID-19. This sequence joins TRBV5-4 and TRBJ2-3; TRBD2 aligns across 14 bases. The CDR3 sequence: CASSRGLAGVTDTQYF. The CDR3 region has the DNA TGTGCCAGCAGCAGGGGACTAGCGGGGGTCACAGATACGCAGTATTTT.